These 18 T cell receptor beta chains were sequenced from one sample in a study of T cells in Graves' hyperthyroidism and ophthalmopathy. RNA transcripts were the template for amplifying TCR beta CDR3 regions. HTBI primers were employed in a first-round RT-PCR of the TCR CDR3. TCRdb itself ran the multiplex PCR reads through MiXCR, one entry per CDR3 protein. The table includes roughly 630,000 distinct CDR3 sequences, 15% to 17% detected once. Specimen: blood. These receptors came from a woman aged 30 to 39 with Graves' hyperthyroidism.

This clonotype was observed at least ten times. The chain is built from TRBV28 and TRBJ2-1, with 9 positions matching TRBD2. The CDR3 contains 15 residues. The germline V gene has CDR1 MDHEN and CDR2 SYDVKM. The CDR3 DNA reads TGTGCGACCGAGCCTGGCGGGAGGGCCAGAAGGGAGCAGTTCTTC. This translates into CATEPGGRARREQFF.

This clonotype was seen many times. The V call is TRBV5-1, the J call TRBJ2-7, with 8 bases identical to TRBD2. In germline, CDR1 is SGHRS, CDR2 YFSETQ. The V segment lost 0 bases and the J segment 1 base; nucleotides outside the gene matches: 3. There are 15 residues in the CDR3. The CDR3 region has the DNA TGCGCCAGCAGCTTGGTAGCGGGATTATCCTACGAGCAGTACTTC. This sequence encodes CASSLVAGLSYEQYF.

This clonotype was counted ten times or more. V usage is TRBV12-3 or TRBV12-4 and J usage is TRBJ1-1, with 8 bases aligning to TRBD1. V dropped 3 bases and J dropped 5; count of bases not matched to a gene: 2. The CDR3 has 13 residues. The CDR3 bases are TGTGCCAGCAGTTTGAACAGGGGGACTGAAGCTTTCTTT. It codes for CASSLNRGTEAFF.

This clonotype was recorded many times. In DNA, the CDR3 is TGTGCCTGGAAAGTAGCCCTAGCCGGCTACGAGCAGTACTTC. Translation gives CAWKVALAGYEQYF. V usage is TRBV30 and J usage is TRBJ2-7; perhaps TRBD2 as D (5 bases). Per the germline V gene, CDR1 is GTSNPN and CDR2 is SVGIG (reference sequence). Between the trimmed V and J ends, which lost 4 bases and 3 bases, there was a span of 16 bases. This CDR3 is 14 amino acids long.

There are many counts of this clonotype. This sequence joins TRBV7-2 and TRBJ2-7, with D possibly being TRBD2 (5 bases). The CDR3 has 13 amino acids. V lost 1 base, J lost 3 bases, and 7 bases lay in between. CDR1 is SGHTA and CDR2 is FQGNSA in the germline V gene. CDR3 DNA sequence: TGTGCCAGCAGCTTAGATGGGAGCTACGAGCAGTACTTC. Translation: CASSLDGSYEQYF.

This clonotype was recorded many times. J is TRBJ1-4 and V is TRBV18; D perhaps matches TRBD1 (6 bases). This CDR3 is built from 15 residues. V was shortened by 3 bases and J by 8 bases, with 16 bases between the two germline ends. Germline-derived CDR1 and CDR2 are KGHSH and LQKENI. CDR3 DNA sequence: TGTGCCAGCTCACCGATGGTACAGGGTGACGAAAAACTGTTTTTT. Translating gives CASSPMVQGDEKLFF.

This clonotype was seen a few times. V gene TRBV15 combines with J gene TRBJ1-4; D ambiguous. CDR3 length: 17 amino acids. The V and J ends lost 2 bases and 7 bases respectively, with 20 bases between them. CDR1 and CDR2 (germline): LNHNV, YYDKDF (reference sequence). The CDR3 region is CATSRLEGSSFGEKLFF. The DNA of the CDR3 is TGTGCCACCAGCAGACTGGAGGGTAGTTCATTTGGTGAAAAACTGTTTTTT. Supplemented by reference TRBV15 and TRBJ1-4, the full variable domain reads DAMVIQNPRYQVTQFGKPVTLSCSQTLNHNVMYWYQQKSSQAPKLLFHYYDKDFNNEADTPDNFQSRRPNTSFCFLDIRSPGLGDTAMYLCATSRLEGSSFGEKLFFGSGTQLSVL.

The chain recombines TRBV20-1 with TRBJ2-1; no definite D call. The CDR3 runs to 11 residues. The ends were cut back, 6 bases at V and 9 bases at J, with 12 bases in the middle. Germline CDR1 reads DFQATT; CDR2 reads SNEGSKA (reference sequence). DNA for the CDR3: TGCAGTGCGCTCAATTATGGTGAGCAGTTCTTC. This translates into CSALNYGEQFF.

The genes are TRBV18 and TRBJ2-3; D not certain. The V end was cut by 4 bases, the J end by 5 bases, with 16 bases between. Per germline, CDR1 KGHSH and CDR2 LQKENI. This CDR3 has 15 amino acids. The CDR3 reads CASSQAPNLKDTQYF. DNA of the CDR3: TGTGCCAGCTCACAAGCGCCCAATCTGAAAGATACGCAGTATTTT.

This clonotype was seen more than once but under ten times. This rearrangement joins TRBV19 to TRBJ1-5; the D is unclear. Trimming removed 4 bases from V and 0 bases from J, with 10 bases in between. Looked up from germline, CDR1 is LNHDA and CDR2 is SQIVND (reference sequence). This CDR3 is built from 15 residues. CDR3 DNA: TGTGCCAGTAGTACTGAAGGAAATAGCAATCAGCCCCAGCATTTT. Translation: CASSTEGNSNQPQHF.

This clonotype was counted only a few times. This chain uses TRBV18 with TRBJ1-4; 7 nucleotides line up with TRBD1. The germline V gene has CDR1 KGHSH and CDR2 LQKENI. The CDR3 is 15 residues long. V trimming: 1 base; J trimming: 14 bases; junction bases outside the gene matches: 13. The CDR3 DNA reads as TGTGCCAGCTCACCACTGGGACAGCCGGTTTCTGGCCTGTTTTTT. It codes for CASSPLGQPVSGLFF.

About this clonotype itself: A junction boundary mismatches the germline segment, possibly from a read error. The CDR3 bases are TGTGCCATCAGAGAAGGGACAGACCAAGAGACCCGGTACTTC. Protein: CAIREGTDQETRYF. The J gene is TRBJ2-5, the V gene TRBV10-3; 7 nucleotides match TRBD1. In germline, CDR1 is ENHRY, CDR2 SYGVKD. CDR3 length: 14 residues.

The sample holds many counts of this clonotype. The chain recombines TRBV7-9 with TRBJ2-7; possible D gene TRBD1, 6 bases. With 4 bases removed from V and 5 bases from J, the gap between germline ends came to 15 bases. This CDR3 is built from 14 residues. Germline CDR1 is SEHNR and CDR2 is FQNEAQ (reference sequence). The chain's CDR3 is CASSSQGPSNEQYF. In DNA form, the CDR3 reads TGTGCCAGCAGCTCACAGGGACCGTCTAACGAGCAGTACTTC.

V is TRBV12-5 and J is TRBJ1-5; D ambiguous. The V gene's germline CDR1 is LGHNT and CDR2 FRNRAP. Trimming took 7 bases from V and 1 from J, leaving 23 bases between them. This CDR3 spans 18 amino acids. CDR3 DNA: TGTGCTAGTGCTATTGTCCTACCGGCAGGAACAAGCAATCAGCCCCAGCATTTT. The encoded protein is CASAIVLPAGTSNQPQHF.

At least ten counts were recorded for this clonotype. The chain recombines TRBV20-1 with TRBJ2-2; no reliable D call. CDR1 DFQATT and CDR2 SNEGSKA come from the germline V gene (reference sequence). The V and J ends lost 1 base and 4 bases respectively, with 10 bases between them. This CDR3 has 14 residues. This chain's CDR3 is CSARGRVPTGELFF. The CDR3 bases are TGCAGTGCTAGAGGCCGCGTTCCCACCGGGGAGCTGTTTTTT.

The table lists this clonotype with many counts. V gene TRBV20-1 combines with J gene TRBJ2-1, with TRBD1 identical over 7 bases. V shed 4 bases and J 2 bases; nucleotides not matched to a gene: 5. This CDR3 region has 14 residues. Germline V gives CDR1 DFQATT, CDR2 SNEGSKA (reference sequence). The CDR3, as DNA: TGCAGTGCTACAATCACAGGGGCCTACAATGAGCAGTTCTTC. This codes for CSATITGAYNEQFF.

This clonotype appeared many times. J is TRBJ2-1 and V is TRBV30, with D tentatively TRBD1 (7 bases). Per the germline V gene, CDR1 is GTSNPN and CDR2 is SVGIG (reference sequence). Trimming cost V 3 bases and J 3 bases, with 18 bases left between them. The CDR3 contains 16 residues. This CDR3 reads CAWRLQGTRGYNEQFF. CDR3 nucleotides: TGTGCCTGGAGGCTACAGGGGACTCGGGGCTACAATGAGCAGTTCTTC.

The chain employs TRBV3-1 and TRBJ2-3; perhaps TRBD1 as D (6 bases). The CDR3 is 16 residues long. Trimming left V 5 bases short and J 3 bases short, with 18 bases between. CDR1 LGHDT and CDR2 YNNKEL come from the germline V gene (reference sequence). The CDR3 region is CASSNTIGGETDTQYF. Here the CDR3 DNA reads TGTGCCAGCAGCAATACCATAGGGGGAGAGACAGATACGCAGTATTTT.